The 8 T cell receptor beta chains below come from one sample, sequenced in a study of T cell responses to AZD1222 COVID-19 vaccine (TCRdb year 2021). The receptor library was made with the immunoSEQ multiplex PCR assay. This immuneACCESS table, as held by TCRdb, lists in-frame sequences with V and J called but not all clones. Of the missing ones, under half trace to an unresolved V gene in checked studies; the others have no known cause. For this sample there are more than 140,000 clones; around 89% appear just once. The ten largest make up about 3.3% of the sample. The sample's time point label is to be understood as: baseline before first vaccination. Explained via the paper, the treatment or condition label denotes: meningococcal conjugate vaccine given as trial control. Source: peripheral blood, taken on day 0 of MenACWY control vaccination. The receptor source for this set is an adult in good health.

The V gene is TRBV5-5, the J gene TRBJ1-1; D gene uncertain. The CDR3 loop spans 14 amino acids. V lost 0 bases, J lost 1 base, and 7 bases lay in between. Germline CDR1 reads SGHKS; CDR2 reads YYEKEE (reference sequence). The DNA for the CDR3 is TGTGCCAGCAGCTTGGCGGGAGGGAACACTGAAGCTTTCTTT. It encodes CASSLAGGNTEAFF. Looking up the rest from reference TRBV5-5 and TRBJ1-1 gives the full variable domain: DAGVTQSPTHLIKTRGQQVTLRCSPISGHKSVSWYQQVLGQGPQFIFQYYEKEERGRGNFPDRFSARQFPNYSSELNVNALLLGDSALYLCASSLAGGNTEAFFGQGTRLTVV.

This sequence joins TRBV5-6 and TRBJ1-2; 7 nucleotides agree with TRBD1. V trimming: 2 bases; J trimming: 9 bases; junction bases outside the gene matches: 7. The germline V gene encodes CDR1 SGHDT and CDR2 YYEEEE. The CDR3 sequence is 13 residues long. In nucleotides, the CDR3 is TGTGCCAGCAGCTTCGGACAGGCAATTAGCTACACCTTC. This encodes CASSFGQAISYTF.

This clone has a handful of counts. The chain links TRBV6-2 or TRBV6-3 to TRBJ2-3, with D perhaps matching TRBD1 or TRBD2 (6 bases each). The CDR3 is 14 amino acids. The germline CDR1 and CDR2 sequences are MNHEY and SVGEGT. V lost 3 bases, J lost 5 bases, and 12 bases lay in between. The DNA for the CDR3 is TGTGCCAGCAGTTATGGAGGGGGGCAAGATACGCAGTATTTT. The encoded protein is CASSYGGGQDTQYF.

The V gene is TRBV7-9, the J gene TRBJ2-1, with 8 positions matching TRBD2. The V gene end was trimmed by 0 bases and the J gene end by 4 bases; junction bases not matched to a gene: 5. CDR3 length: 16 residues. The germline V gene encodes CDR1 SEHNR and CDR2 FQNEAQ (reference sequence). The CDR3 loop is CASSLALAGTYNEQFF. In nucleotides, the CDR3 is TGTGCCAGCAGCTTAGCTTTAGCGGGGACGTACAATGAGCAGTTCTTC.

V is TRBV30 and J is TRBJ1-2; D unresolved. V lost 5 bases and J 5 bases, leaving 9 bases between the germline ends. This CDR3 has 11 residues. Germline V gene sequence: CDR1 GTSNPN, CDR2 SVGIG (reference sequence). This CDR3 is CAWELSYGYTF. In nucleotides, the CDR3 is TGTGCCTGGGAACTGAGTTATGGCTACACCTTC. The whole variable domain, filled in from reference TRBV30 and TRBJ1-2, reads SQTIHQWPATLVQPVGSPLSLECTVEGTSNPNLYWYRQAAGRGLQLLFYSVGIGQISSEVPQNLSASRPQDRQFILSSKKLLLSDSGFYLCAWELSYGYTFGSGTRLTVV.

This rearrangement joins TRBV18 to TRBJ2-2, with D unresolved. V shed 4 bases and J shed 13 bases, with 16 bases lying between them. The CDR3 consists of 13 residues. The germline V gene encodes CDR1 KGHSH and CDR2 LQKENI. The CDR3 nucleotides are TGTGCCAGCTCACTCATTGAGGACCTCGGGCTGTTTTTT. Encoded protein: CASSLIEDLGLFF.

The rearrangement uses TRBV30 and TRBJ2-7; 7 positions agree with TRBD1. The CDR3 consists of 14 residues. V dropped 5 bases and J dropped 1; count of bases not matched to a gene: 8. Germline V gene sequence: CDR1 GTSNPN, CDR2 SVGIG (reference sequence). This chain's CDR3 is CAWARRDSSYEQYF. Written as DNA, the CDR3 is TGTGCCTGGGCCCGCCGGGACAGTTCCTACGAGCAGTACTTC.

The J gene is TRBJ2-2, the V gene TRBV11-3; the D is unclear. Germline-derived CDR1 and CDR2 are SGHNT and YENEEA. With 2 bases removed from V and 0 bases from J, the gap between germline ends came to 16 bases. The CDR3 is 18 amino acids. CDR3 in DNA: TGTGCCAGCAGCTTAAGAGGTTACGGTAACGCGAACACCGGGGAGCTGTTTTTT. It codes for CASSLRGYGNANTGELFF.